This T cell receptor (beta chain) was obtained from a study of T cells in Graves' hyperthyroidism and ophthalmopathy. Study-wide points: Blood shared most expanded thyroid clonotypes above 0.001. Ophthalmopathy, which appeared later, was predicted by the model a median 6.5 months before onset.

A lack of ophthalmopathy progression within 18 months defined stable Graves' hyperthyroidism. The authors took PBMCs from roughly 10 ml fresh peripheral blood. In its sample, this clonotype was seen many times. The antigen is undetermined. J lost 4 bases, V lost 0 bases, and 4 bases had no gene match. The CDR3 is 16 amino acids. Germline CDR1 SGHRS, CDR2 YFSETQ. TCR beta CDR3 regions were amplified from RNA transcripts. In the first-round RT-PCR of the TCR CDR3, the HTBI primer set was used. TCRdb reprocessed the multiplex PCR reads via MiXCR and lists one record per CDR3 protein. The data show fewer than 350,000 distinct CDR3 sequences, with roughly a fifth seen just once and less than 65% held by the top ten.

Source material: blood. The clonotype originates from a woman between 45 and 65 years old with Graves' hyperthyroidism. The chain links TRBV5-1 to TRBJ2-1, with 10 nucleotides matching TRBD2. CDR3: CASSLGRTSGYNEQFF. CDR3 sequence (DNA): TGCGCCAGCAGCTTGGGCCGGACTAGCGGATACAATGAGCAGTTCTTC.